This T cell receptor beta chain was observed in a study of T cell responses to AZD1222 COVID-19 vaccine. Study information: Researchers grouped second doses given at about 4 or about 12 weeks into one pool. The study, taken as a whole, reports: All repertoire sampling was performed exclusively after the peak T cell response. Spike-specific TCR breadth and depth were elevated following two AZD1222 doses. Dominant CD4 TCR responses targeted spike regions 160-218 and 743-854.

The germline CDR1 and CDR2 sequences are GTSNPN and SVGIG (reference sequence). This CDR3 comprises 15 residues. Measured with immunoSEQ multiplex PCR; TCRdb has only the in-frame clones, and not every one. The sample has 95,000 to 150,000 clones, around nine tenths seen once; the top ten hold 1.7%. A remark on this clone: What it binds is not known.

The specimen comprised peripheral blood, sampled on day 0 of AZD1222 vaccination. V gene TRBV30 combines with J gene TRBJ1-6, with TRBD1 as a possible D gene (5 bases). The sequence was obtained from an adult in good health. CDR3 protein: CALSLGGIRNSPLHF. The CDR3 coding sequence is TGTGCTCTCTCCCTTGGGGGGATACGTAATTCACCCCTCCACTTT.